The subject of this entry is one TCR beta chain. The antigen is unknown. Through a sample-barcoded 5' primer and a J-beta primer mix, a second PCR was run for about 6 to 12 cycles. All samples yielded 2.5 million or more CDR3-containing paired-end reads. One entry per CDR3 protein results from TCRdb running MiXCR on the 5' RACE reads. Of 1.5 million to 2 million distinct CDR3 sequences in the sample, around 40% are singletons; the top ten hold approximately 22%. Germline-derived CDR1 and CDR2 are SGHNT and YENEEA. The CDR3 runs to 14 residues. This sample stems from a study of blood T cells in healthy people across ages. Study observations and caveats: Samples with more naive T cells showed higher observed beta diversity.

This TCR was sampled from a human donor in good health. This chain uses TRBV11-3 with TRBJ2-4; no clear D gene. The DNA end is more similar to TRBJ2-7, so the J call may be wrong. Sequenced input: blood. The CDR3 sequence is CASSLSGPSDEQYF. The CDR3 DNA is TGTGCCAGCAGCTTATCCGGGCCTTCGGACGAGCAGTACTTC.